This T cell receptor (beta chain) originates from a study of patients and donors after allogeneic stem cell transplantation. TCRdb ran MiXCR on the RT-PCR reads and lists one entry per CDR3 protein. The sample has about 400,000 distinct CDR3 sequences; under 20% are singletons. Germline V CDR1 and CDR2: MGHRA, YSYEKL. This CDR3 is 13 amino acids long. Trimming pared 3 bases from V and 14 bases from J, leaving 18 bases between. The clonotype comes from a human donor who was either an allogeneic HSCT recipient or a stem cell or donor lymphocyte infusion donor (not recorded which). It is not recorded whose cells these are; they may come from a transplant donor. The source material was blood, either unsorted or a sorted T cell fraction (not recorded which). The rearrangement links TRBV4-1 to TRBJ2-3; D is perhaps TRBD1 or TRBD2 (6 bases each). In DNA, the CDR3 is TGCGCCAGCAGCCACCCTCGGACCGGGGGCGCGTATTTT. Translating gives CASSHPRTGGAYF.